The next 2 T cell receptor beta chains were all read from a single sample in a study of blood T cell repertoires in COVID-19. Sequencing used immunoSEQ multiplex PCR; TCRdb keeps in-frame clones, though not all of them. This sample has some 180,000 clones, with less than 80% found just once. Specimen: PBMCs or T cells enriched from blood (not recorded which). These receptors were collected from a woman aged 65 to 85 in a cohort exposed to, infected with or recovered from COVID-19 (not recorded which).

The V gene is TRBV12-5, the J gene TRBJ2-1; possible D gene TRBD2, 5 bases. Trimming took off 4 bases at V and 6 bases at J, with 7 bases between the two ends. The CDR3 runs 12 residues. In germline, CDR1 is LGHNT, CDR2 FRNRAP. The CDR3, as DNA: TGTGCTAGTGGTTCGACTATCAATGAGCAGTTCTTC. Encoded protein: CASGSTINEQFF.

This rearrangement joins TRBV7-2 to TRBJ1-2; TRBD1 matches 9 bases. CDR1 and CDR2 (germline): SGHTA, FQGNSA. This CDR3 spans 16 amino acids. J gave up 7 bases and V 2 bases, and 11 bases lay outside the gene matches. The CDR3 sequence is CASSLLQGANLGGYTF. The CDR3 bases are TGTGCCAGCAGCTTACTACAGGGGGCTAATTTGGGTGGCTACACCTTC.